Reported below is one T cell receptor (beta chain). Only one count was recorded for this clonotype. Its binding antigen is unknown. Base qualities were left out, and no much larger clone turns up one base away. Systemically healthy Caucasian individuals from Russia, some 36 in total and aged roughly 6 to 95 years, were included as donors. Each donor gave roughly 9 milliliters of peripheral blood, drawn into EDTA-treated Vacutainer tubes. Ficoll-Paque density-gradient centrifugation was used to isolate PBMCs, with at least 6.5 million per sample. Trizol reagent was used to extract total RNA from PBMCs, with at least 5.5 micrograms per sample. Naive CD45RAhigh/CD27high T cell percentages were measured by flow cytometry on a PBMC aliquot from every donor. The library was produced with 5' RACE. Instrument used: Illumina HiSeq 2500. A second roughly 6 to 12 cycle PCR used a sample-barcoded 5' primer and a J-beta primer mix. A template-switch 5' adaptor carrying 12 random nucleotides introduced a unique molecular identifier onto each TCR beta cDNA molecule. Each sample yielded at least 2.5 million CDR3-containing paired-end reads. The Mint cDNA synthesis kit, primed by a TRBC-specific oligonucleotide, was used to synthesize first-strand cDNA from all RNA. After uracil-DNA glycosylase treatment, a first 18-cycle PCR used universal primers M1SS and BC2_uni_R on all cDNA. The paper's processing steps were these. For normalization, 1 million high-quality reads were randomly selected from each sample, with every read carrying a distinct molecular identifier. Instead of being binned into consensus sequences, reads with shared molecular identifiers were discarded. CDR3 identification, clonotype clustering and error correction used MiTCR with a Q25 quality threshold and the strictest error-elimination algorithm. A nonparametric unseen species model with Euler transformation was used to estimate a lower bound on total TCR beta diversity. TCRdb trimmed public reads at Q25 via fastp, called clones via MiXCR and kept in-frame beta chains. A single entry per CDR3 protein holds the most common genes and DNA from its merged rows. TCRdb, not the authors, supplied the V and J calls. This sample has 1.5 million to 1.9 million distinct CDR3 sequences in its table, and about 42% of those were observed once. 4% of the sample goes to the ten largest clones.

These data come from a study of blood T cells in healthy people across ages (dated by TCRdb to between 2014 and 2016). The study in broad terms: In model experiments, template switching captured about one uniquely barcoded TCR beta cDNA molecule for every two T cells. Using deep sequencing normalized with unique cDNA molecular identifiers, the study measured how TCR beta repertoire diversity changes with age. Donors were grouped into four age groups: young (average 16 years), middle-aged (39), aged (over 55) and long-lived (approximately 78). To avoid experimental bias, donors of different ages were spread randomly across the sequencing lanes. For two donors (one aged 18 to 29 and one aged 80 or older), the study analyzed two additional independent replicas of 1 million unique cDNA reads from the same blood draw.

The paper as a whole reports these results and caveats: A strong correlation was found between observed TCR beta diversity and the percentage of naive T cells measured by flow cytometry. Conclusive comparison of naive and antigen-experienced compartments was prevented by the profiling of bulk unsorted PBMCs. Compared with the aged group, the long-lived group had more naive CD4+ T cells, fewer expanded clones and increased TCR diversity, suggesting age selection. As age increased, observed TCR beta diversity per million T cells dropped in a roughly linear way, and a significant reduction was already evident by age 40. Estimates of total diversity from one million sequenced T cells were regarded as lower bounds and underestimates. Because donor CMV infection status was unknown, age-related changes in expanded clonotypes were potentially confounded.

The sequence was collected from a woman aged 18-29 years in good health. Sequenced sample: blood.

CDR3 reads: CASSQPWGAGDLTDTQYF. The DNA reads TGTGCCAGCAGCCAACCGTGGGGAGCGGGGGACCTCACAGATACGCAGTATTTT. The V and J genes are TRBV4-2 and TRBJ2-3, with TRBD2 matching 8 junction bases. From a lookup of the germline V gene, CDR1 and CDR2 are LGHNA and YNFKEQ. From cysteine to phenylalanine, the CDR3 is 18 amino acids long. Only the CDR3 portion is preserved as DNA: 54 bases, with reading frame beginning at the first base. Clipping removes 2 bases from V and 2 bases from J, with 12 as the unmatched junction base count.